A selection of T cell receptor beta chains follows, all from one sample in a study of T cell responses to AZD1222 COVID-19 vaccine. TCRdb's table, derived via immunoSEQ multiplex PCR, lists solely in-frame clones and lacks some. The top ten clones hold around 30% of a sample with 130,000 or so clones, 70% to 90% of them seen once. The source was peripheral blood, collected on day 0 of AZD1222 vaccination. The receptors were gathered from an adult in good health. The CDR3 runs from the conserved cysteine through the conserved F or W. D genes are given only for firm matches. Part of the rows lack a size; the others show once, few, many or a class for expanded clones.

V: TRBV18
size: -
D: TRBD1
J: TRBJ2-6
DNA: TGTGCCAGCTCAACCGGGACAGGGAGCTCTGGGGCCAACGTCCTGACTTTC
CDR3: CASSTGTGSSGANVLTF

V: TRBV6-5
size: once
D: TRBD2
J: TRBJ2-3
DNA: TGTGCCAGCACATGGCGGGAGGGCACAGATACGCAGTATTTT
CDR3: CASTWREGTDTQYF

V: TRBV18
size: -
D: TRBD2
J: TRBJ2-1
DNA: TGTGCCAGCTCAACCGGGACTAGCGGGAGTTACAATGAGCAGTTCTTC
CDR3: CASSTGTSGSYNEQFF

V: TRBV2
size: -
D: -
J: TRBJ2-1
DNA: TGTGCCTCCCGGACGGAAGGGGTCTACAATGAGCAGTTCTTC
CDR3: CASRTEGVYNEQFF

V: TRBV6-2/TRBV6-3
size: few
D: TRBD1
J: TRBJ1-5
DNA: TGTGCCAGCAGTTACTCTGGACAGGGGCCTTCCAATAGCAATCAGCCCCAGCATTTT
CDR3: CASSYSGQGPSNSNQPQHF

V: TRBV9
size: -
D: -
J: TRBJ1-5
DNA: TGTGCCAGCAGCGTAGCGGGGGGGCTTAATCAGCCCCAGCATTTT
CDR3: CASSVAGGLNQPQHF

V: TRBV7-2
size: -
D: -
J: TRBJ2-2
DNA: TGTGCCAGCAGCCACCCACTGGGGGCAAACACCGGGGAGCTGTTTTTT
CDR3: CASSHPLGANTGELFF

V: TRBV5-1
size: -
D: -
J: TRBJ2-5
DNA: TGCGCCAGCAGCTTGGATCGACCGGGGACGGAGACCCAGTACTTC
CDR3: CASSLDRPGTETQYF

V: TRBV11-2
size: few
D: -
J: TRBJ1-1
DNA: TGTGCCAGCAGCCCAGAGGTGGGGACTGAAGCTTTCTTT
CDR3: CASSPEVGTEAFF

V: TRBV18
size: -
D: -
J: TRBJ2-5
DNA: TGTGCCAGCTCAGAGAGTCGGGAGACCCAGTACTTC
CDR3: CASSESRETQYF

V: TRBV5-1
size: -
D: TRBD2
J: TRBJ2-5
DNA: TGCGCCAGCAGCTTGGGCGGGGGATCAGAGACCCAGTACTTC
CDR3: CASSLGGGSETQYF

V: TRBV5-4
size: once
D: TRBD2
J: TRBJ2-1
DNA: TGTGCCAGCAGCTTGGCGGGAGGATTCGATGAGCAGTTCTTC
CDR3: CASSLAGGFDEQFF

V: TRBV6-1
size: -
D: -
J: TRBJ2-7
DNA: TGTGCCAGCAGTGAAGTTTTCTACGAGCAGTACTTC
CDR3: CASSEVFYEQYF

V: TRBV27
size: -
D: -
J: TRBJ2-7
DNA: TGTGCCAGCAGTTTAGGTCCGGGATCCTACGAGCAGTACTTC
CDR3: CASSLGPGSYEQYF

V: TRBV5-4
size: -
D: -
J: TRBJ2-7
DNA: TGTGCCAGCAGCTTGCGGGACACCCACTACGAGCAGTACTTC
CDR3: CASSLRDTHYEQYF

V: TRBV5-6
size: -
D: -
J: TRBJ1-4
DNA: TGTGCCAGCAGCTTTTCAGGGATTGGTGAAAAACTGTTTTTT
CDR3: CASSFSGIGEKLFF

V: TRBV19
size: -
D: -
J: TRBJ2-3
DNA: TGTGCCAGTAGTATAGCCGGAGGGGGGACACCTAACACAGATACGCAGTATTTT
CDR3: CASSIAGGGTPNTDTQYF

V: TRBV14
size: once
D: -
J: TRBJ1-1
DNA: TGTGCCAGCAGCCAGCCGGGACTCCGGACTGAAGCTTTCTTT
CDR3: CASSQPGLRTEAFF

V: TRBV19
size: -
D: -
J: TRBJ2-7
DNA: TGTGCCAGTAGTATAGGACCCACGGGGCCAAACGAGCAGTACTTC
CDR3: CASSIGPTGPNEQYF

V: TRBV7-9
size: -
D: -
J: TRBJ1-1
DNA: TGTGCCAGCCTTAGTGGGACTGAAGCTTTCTTT
CDR3: CASLSGTEAFF

V: TRBV12-3/TRBV12-4
size: -
D: -
J: TRBJ1-2
DNA: TGTGCCAGCAGTGCCACAAGTCGCCGGGGCTACACCTTC
CDR3: CASSATSRRGYTF

V: TRBV7-2
size: -
D: -
J: TRBJ1-5
DNA: TGTGCCAGCAGCTTTAGGGGACAAAATAGCAATCAGCCCCAGCATTTT
CDR3: CASSFRGQNSNQPQHF

V: TRBV2
size: -
D: -
J: TRBJ2-3
DNA: TGTGCCAGCAGTGAGGGGGCTAACACAGATACGCAGTATTTT
CDR3: CASSEGANTDTQYF

V: TRBV27
size: -
D: -
J: TRBJ1-1
DNA: TGTGCCAGCAGTTACCTTCTCGGGACGCCCGCCACTGAAGCTTTCTTT
CDR3: CASSYLLGTPATEAFF

V: TRBV28
size: once
D: -
J: TRBJ1-3
DNA: TGTGCCAGCTCGACGGACGGTAGCTCTGGAAACACCATATATTTT
CDR3: CASSTDGSSGNTIYF

V: TRBV7-2
size: -
D: -
J: TRBJ1-5
DNA: TGTGCCAGCAGCTTAGGGACACCCAATAGCAATCAGCCCCAGCATTTT
CDR3: CASSLGTPNSNQPQHF

V: TRBV30
size: once
D: -
J: TRBJ1-2
DNA: TGTGCCTGGTCGGGGTTTTATGGCTACACCTTC
CDR3: CAWSGFYGYTF

V: TRBV15
size: -
D: TRBD1
J: TRBJ1-5
DNA: TGTGCCACCAGCGTTATCCTGGGACAGCGCAATCAGCCCCAGCATTTT
CDR3: CATSVILGQRNQPQHF

V: TRBV7-2
size: -
D: TRBD1
J: TRBJ1-2
DNA: TGTGCCAGCAGCTTATCTAACAGGGGTGGCTACACCTTC
CDR3: CASSLSNRGGYTF

V: TRBV12-1
size: -
D: -
J: TRBJ1-1
DNA: TGTGCCAGCAGCCAACCGGGACAGACCTTGAACACTGAAGCTTTCTTT
CDR3: CASSQPGQTLNTEAFF

V: TRBV9
size: -
D: TRBD2
J: TRBJ2-7
DNA: TGTGCCAGCAGCTTTAGACCGGGACTAGCGGGGGGGAACTCCTACGAGCAGTACTTC
CDR3: CASSFRPGLAGGNSYEQYF

V: TRBV7-2
size: -
D: -
J: TRBJ2-3
DNA: TGTGCCAGCAGCTTAGGACAGGCCCCCACAGATACGCAGTATTTT
CDR3: CASSLGQAPTDTQYF

V: TRBV16
size: -
D: -
J: TRBJ2-1
DNA: TGTGCCAGCAGCCAATCGGGCAATGAGCAGTTCTTC
CDR3: CASSQSGNEQFF

V: TRBV15
size: -
D: -
J: TRBJ1-4
DNA: TGTGCCACCAGCAGCCCGCGCCTTAGTGAAAAACTGTTTTTT
CDR3: CATSSPRLSEKLFF

V: TRBV27
size: -
D: TRBD1
J: TRBJ1-3
DNA: TGTGCCAGCAGGGGGACAGGGGCTGGAAACACCATATATTTT
CDR3: CASRGTGAGNTIYF

V: TRBV7-8
size: -
D: -
J: TRBJ2-5
DNA: TGTGCCAGCAGCCGGGGCGCTCAAGAGACCCAGTACTTC
CDR3: CASSRGAQETQYF

V: TRBV9
size: -
D: -
J: TRBJ1-1
DNA: TGTGCCAGCAGCCCGGCTGGGACACCGAACACTGAAGCTTTCTTT
CDR3: CASSPAGTPNTEAFF

V: TRBV2
size: -
D: -
J: TRBJ1-5
DNA: TGTGCCAGCAGTGAAGGGAGGGGAGGCGGGGGCTCCGGCATCCAGCATTTT
CDR3: CASSEGRGGGGSGIQHF

V: TRBV6-1
size: -
D: -
J: TRBJ2-7
DNA: TGTGCCAGCAGTGAGGGGTTCCCGGCCGGCGAGCAGTACTTC
CDR3: CASSEGFPAGEQYF

V: TRBV5-4
size: -
D: TRBD2
J: TRBJ2-1
DNA: TGTGCCAGCATCTCGCCAGCGGGGGACTACAATGAGCAGTTCTTC
CDR3: CASISPAGDYNEQFF

V: TRBV19
size: -
D: TRBD1
J: TRBJ1-5
DNA: TGTGCCAGTAGTGGACAGGGACTCATTCAGCCCCAGCATTTT
CDR3: CASSGQGLIQPQHF

V: TRBV9
size: -
D: -
J: TRBJ2-1
DNA: TGTGCCAGCAGCGCTGCAGGGGTTGCCTACAATGAGCAGTTCTTC
CDR3: CASSAAGVAYNEQFF

V: TRBV7-2
size: -
D: TRBD2
J: TRBJ2-7
DNA: TGTGCCAGCAGCCTCCTAGCGGGAGGGCCACACGAGCAGTACTTC
CDR3: CASSLLAGGPHEQYF

V: TRBV6-5
size: once
D: -
J: TRBJ1-1
DNA: TGTGCCAGCAGTTACGGGTCTATGCAGGGTAACACTGAAGCTTTCTTT
CDR3: CASSYGSMQGNTEAFF

V: TRBV27
size: -
D: -
J: TRBJ1-4
DNA: TGTGCCAGCCGTCTTAGGTTTGACGCTGAAAAACTGTTTTTT
CDR3: CASRLRFDAEKLFF

V: TRBV28
size: -
D: -
J: TRBJ1-5
DNA: TGTGCCAGCAGACCCCAGAGAAATCAGCCCCAGCATTTT
CDR3: CASRPQRNQPQHF

V: TRBV4-3
size: -
D: -
J: TRBJ1-2
DNA: TGCGCCAGCAGCCAGGGTGTACCTAACTATGGCTACACCTTC
CDR3: CASSQGVPNYGYTF

V: TRBV9
size: once
D: -
J: TRBJ2-1
DNA: TGTGCCAGCAGCGTAGAAGGGCCCCACTACAATGAGCAGTTCTTC
CDR3: CASSVEGPHYNEQFF

V: TRBV15
size: -
D: -
J: TRBJ1-3
DNA: TGTGCCACCAGCACTATCCCGGGACACAACTCTGGAAACACCATATATTTT
CDR3: CATSTIPGHNSGNTIYF

V: TRBV19
size: -
D: TRBD2
J: TRBJ2-2
DNA: TGTGCCAGTAGTATGTGGGGCCTAGCGGGTACCCGCTACACCGGGGAGCTGTTTTTT
CDR3: CASSMWGLAGTRYTGELFF

V: TRBV27
size: -
D: TRBD1
J: TRBJ1-3
DNA: TGTGCCAGCAGCGCACAGGGGGCAGGTGGAAACACCATATATTTT
CDR3: CASSAQGAGGNTIYF

V: TRBV28
size: -
D: -
J: TRBJ1-6
DNA: TGTGCCAGCAGTCCCCCTGGGGGGAATAATTCACCCCTCCACTTT
CDR3: CASSPPGGNNSPLHF

V: TRBV5-1
size: -
D: -
J: TRBJ1-1
DNA: TGCGCCAGCAGCGAACAAGGTCGGAACACTGAAGCTTTCTTT
CDR3: CASSEQGRNTEAFF